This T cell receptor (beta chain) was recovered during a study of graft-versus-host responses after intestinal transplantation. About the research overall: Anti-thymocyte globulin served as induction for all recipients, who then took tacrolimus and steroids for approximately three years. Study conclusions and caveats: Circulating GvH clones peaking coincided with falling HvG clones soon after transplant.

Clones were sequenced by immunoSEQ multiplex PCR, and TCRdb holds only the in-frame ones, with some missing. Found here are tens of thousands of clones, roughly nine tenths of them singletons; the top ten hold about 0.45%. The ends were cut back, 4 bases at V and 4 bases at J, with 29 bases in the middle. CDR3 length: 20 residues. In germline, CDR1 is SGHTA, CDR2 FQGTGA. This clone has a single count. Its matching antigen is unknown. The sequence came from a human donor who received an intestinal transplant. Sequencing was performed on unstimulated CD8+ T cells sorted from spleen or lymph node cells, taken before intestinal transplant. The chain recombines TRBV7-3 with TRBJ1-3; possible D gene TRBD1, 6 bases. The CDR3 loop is CASSSHERYRVPQSGNTIYF. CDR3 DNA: TGTGCCAGCAGCTCCCATGAGAGGTACAGGGTCCCGCAGTCCGGAAACACCATATATTTT.